The 11 T cell receptor beta chains in this list originate from one sample, sequenced in a study of blood T cell repertoires in COVID-19. The repertoire was sequenced with immunoSEQ multiplex PCR; TCRdb's copy has only in-frame clones and lacks some. Of 150,000 to 200,000 clones in the sample, about 80% were seen once. Material for sequencing was peripheral blood. All receptors derive from a woman aged 45-65 years with active or convalescent COVID-19.

V gene TRBV4-1 combines with J gene TRBJ2-5; 8 bases agree with TRBD1. The CDR3 consists of 15 residues. Germline V gene lookup returns CDR1 MGHRA and CDR2 YSYEKL. After removal of 0 bases from V and 5 bases from J, the junction contained 5 bases not matched to a gene. DNA for the CDR3: TGCGCCAGCAGCCAAGACTCGGACAGGGAGGAGACCCAGTACTTC. Encoded protein: CASSQDSDREETQYF.

The chain is built from TRBV2 and TRBJ1-4, with 10 bases aligning to TRBD1. The J segment lost 6 bases and the V segment lost 5 bases, leaving 3 bases of the junction unmatched. The CDR3 totals 14 residues. CDR1 and CDR2 from the germline V gene are SNHLY and FYNNEI. CDR3 sequence (DNA): TGTGCCAGCAGTCGGGACAGGGGCGATGAAAAACTGTTTTTT. Encoded protein: CASSRDRGDEKLFF.

The chain uses TRBV7-2 and TRBJ2-7; 8 bases are shared with TRBD1. There are 15 residues in the CDR3. V shed 5 bases, J shed 5 bases, and the junction held 11 bases outside the gene matches. CDR1 and CDR2 from the germline V gene are SGHTA and FQGNSA. The CDR3 nucleotides read TGTGCCAGCAGCCCCGGACAGGGCGCCTGGGACGAGCAGTACTTC. Encoded protein: CASSPGQGAWDEQYF.

The chain joins TRBV7-8 to TRBJ1-5; no definite D call. This CDR3 spans 13 amino acids. Per the germline V gene, CDR1 is SGHVS and CDR2 is FQNEAQ. Trimming removed 3 bases from V and 7 bases from J, with 10 bases in between. CDR3 in amino acids: CASSFSDKQPQHF. Written as DNA, the CDR3 is TGTGCCAGCAGCTTTAGTGATAAGCAGCCCCAGCATTTT. Based on the CDR3 plus reference TRBV7-8 and TRBJ1-5, the full variable domain is GAGVSQSPRYKVAKRGQDVALRCDPISGHVSLFWYQQALGQGPEFLTYFQNEAQLDKSGLPSDRFFAERPEGSVSTLKIQRTQQEDSAVYLCASSFSDKQPQHFGDGTRLSIL.

This clone was found once. The chain joins TRBV28 to TRBJ2-5; D gene uncertain. V lost 2 bases and J lost 4, with 8 bases in between. Germline V gene sequence: CDR1 MDHEN, CDR2 SYDVKM. CDR3 size: 13 residues. CDR3 sequence (DNA): TGTGCCAGCAGTTTAGTTCGGGTAGAGACCCAGTACTTC. As protein: CASSLVRVETQYF.

The chain employs TRBV1 and TRBJ2-2; the table's D call, TRBD2, has no DNA check behind it. TRBV1 is classified as a pseudogene. The CDR3 totals 19 residues. The DNA of the CDR3 is TGCACCAGCAGCCAAGGAAGGCTAGCGGGAGGCCTGAACACCGGGGAGCTGTTTTTT. Amino acid sequence: CTSSQGRLAGGLNTGELFF.

The genes are TRBV7-2 and TRBJ1-2; 8 bases fit TRBD1. Germline trimming cut 4 bases from V and 11 bases from J; bases unmatched to any gene: 15. This CDR3 has 15 residues. Germline V CDR1 and CDR2: SGHTA, FQGNSA. For the CDR3, the DNA is TGTGCCAGCAGCTCCCGGACAGGGTCCAGGGTGGGGTACACCTTC. It translates to CASSSRTGSRVGYTF.

The V call is TRBV5-1, the J call TRBJ2-1; D is possibly TRBD2 (6 bases). In germline, CDR1 is SGHRS, CDR2 YFSETQ. The CDR3 consists of 14 residues. Between the trimmed V and J ends, which lost 0 bases and 7 bases, there was a span of 11 bases. CDR3 in amino acids: CASSLGGRTNEQFF. DNA of the CDR3: TGCGCCAGCAGCTTGGGGGGGAGGACAAATGAGCAGTTCTTC.

The V call is TRBV7-3, the J call TRBJ2-2, with a tentative D call TRBD2 (6 bases). V was pared by 1 base and J by 4 bases, with 10 bases between. The CDR3 extends over 15 amino acids. Germline CDR1 is SGHTA and CDR2 is FQGTGA. CDR3 nucleotides: TGTGCCAGCAGCTTAAGCGGGACGGGCACCGGGGAGCTGTTTTTT. Residues: CASSLSGTGTGELFF.

J is TRBJ1-2 and V is TRBV2, with D maybe TRBD1 (6 bases). CDR1 and CDR2 (germline): SNHLY, FYNNEI. Trimming shortened V by 2 bases and J by 2 bases, and 9 bases separated the two germline ends. This CDR3 region has 14 residues. The CDR3 DNA follows: TGTGCCAGCAGTGAAATTACAGGGAACTATGGCTACACCTTC. It translates to CASSEITGNYGYTF. The variable domain in full, completed from reference TRBV2 and TRBJ1-2, reads EPEVTQTPSHQVTQMGQEVILRCVPISNHLYFYWYRQILGQKVEFLVSFYNNEISEKSEIFDDQFSVERPDGSNFTLKIRSTKLEDSAMYFCASSEITGNYGYTFGSGTRLTVV.

The rearrangement uses TRBV11-2 and TRBJ1-1; D not resolved. The CDR3 is 15 amino acids. V lost 0 bases and J 6 bases, leaving 14 bases between the germline ends. Germline loops: CDR1 SGHAT, CDR2 FQNNGV. The CDR3, as DNA: TGTGCCAGCAGCTTAGACACGGGAGGGTCTCCTGAAGCTTTCTTT. As protein: CASSLDTGGSPEAFF.